This T cell receptor (beta chain) was captured by sequencing in a study of cytomegalovirus exposure and HLA in healthy donors. Broader study findings: Most of the TCR beta V segments (in an earlier analysis) were productive either about 87% or about 30% of the time.

In regard to this clone: The antigen remains unidentified.

The study ran its PCR with 60 Vbeta and 13 Jbeta primers. The table came from immunoSEQ multiplex PCR; TCRdb's copy has only in-frame clones and leaves some out. There are 80,000 to 130,000 clones in the sample; 84% occur only once, and 1.2% lies in the top ten. This CDR3 is 14 amino acids long. V was clipped by 2 bases and J by 5 bases, with 12 bases between them. Germline V gene data show CDR1 as MNHNS and CDR2 as SASEGT. The chain recombines TRBV6-1 with TRBJ2-5, with D possibly TRBD2 on 5 matching bases. Sequencing input: PBMCs. This receptor was identified in a woman under 30 in good health and CMV-seronegative. CDR3 nucleotides: TGTGCCAGCAGTGAACCGGGGTGGCGGGAGACCCAGTACTTC. It encodes CASSEPGWRETQYF.